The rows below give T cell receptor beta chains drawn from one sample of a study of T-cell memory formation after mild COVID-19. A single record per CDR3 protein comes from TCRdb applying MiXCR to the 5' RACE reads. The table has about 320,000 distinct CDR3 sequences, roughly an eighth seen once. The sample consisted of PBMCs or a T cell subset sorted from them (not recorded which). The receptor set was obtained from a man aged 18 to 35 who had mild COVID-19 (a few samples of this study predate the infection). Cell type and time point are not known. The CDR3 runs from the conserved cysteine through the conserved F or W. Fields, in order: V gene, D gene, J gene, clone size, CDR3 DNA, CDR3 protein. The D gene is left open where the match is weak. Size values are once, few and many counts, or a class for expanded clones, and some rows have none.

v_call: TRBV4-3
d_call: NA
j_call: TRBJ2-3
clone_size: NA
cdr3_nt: TGCGCCAGCAGCCAGGGCGTTATCACAGATACGCAGTATTTT
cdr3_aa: CASSQGVITDTQYF

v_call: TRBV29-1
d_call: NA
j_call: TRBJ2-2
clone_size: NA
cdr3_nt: TGCAGCGCTGACCCAGTCGACACCGGGGAGCTGTTTTTT
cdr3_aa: CSADPVDTGELFF

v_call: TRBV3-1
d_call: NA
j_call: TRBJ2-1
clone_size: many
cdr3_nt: TGTGCCAGCAGCCTCGACCGTGGAGAGCAGTTCTTC
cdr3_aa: CASSLDRGEQFF

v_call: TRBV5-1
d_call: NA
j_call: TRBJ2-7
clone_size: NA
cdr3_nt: TGCGCCAGCAGCTTGGTCGCAGGGGCGGACTACGAGCAGTACTTC
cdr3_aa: CASSLVAGADYEQYF

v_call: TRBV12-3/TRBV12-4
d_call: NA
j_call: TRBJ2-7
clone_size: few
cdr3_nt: TGTGCCAGCAGTAGACCTCCAGGGGAGCAGTACTTC
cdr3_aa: CASSRPPGEQYF

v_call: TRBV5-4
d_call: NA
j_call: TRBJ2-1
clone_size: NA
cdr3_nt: TGTGCCAGCAGCTACGGACCCGGTGACAATGAGCAGTTCTTC
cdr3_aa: CASSYGPGDNEQFF

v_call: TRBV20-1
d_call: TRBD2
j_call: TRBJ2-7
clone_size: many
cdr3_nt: TGCAGTGCTGGAGGGGTGAGCGGGGTATACGAGCAGTACTTC
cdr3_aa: CSAGGVSGVYEQYF

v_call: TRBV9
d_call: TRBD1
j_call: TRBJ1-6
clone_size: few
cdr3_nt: TGTGCCAGCGGGGGGGGACAGAAGAATTCACCCCTCCACTTT
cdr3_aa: CASGGGQKNSPLHF

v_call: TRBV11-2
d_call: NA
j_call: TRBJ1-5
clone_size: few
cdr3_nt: TGTGCCAGCAGTCGTAGGGGTCCTGATCAGCCCCAGCATTTT
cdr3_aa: CASSRRGPDQPQHF

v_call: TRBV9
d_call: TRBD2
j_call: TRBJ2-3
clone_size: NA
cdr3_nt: TGTGCCAGCAGCGTTGGGGCTAGCGGGTGGGGAGATACGCAGTATTTT
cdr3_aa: CASSVGASGWGDTQYF

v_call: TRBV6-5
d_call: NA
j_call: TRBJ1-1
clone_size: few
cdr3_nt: TGTGCCAGCAGTGGGCGCAGGGATAACACTGAAGCTTTCTTT
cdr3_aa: CASSGRRDNTEAFF

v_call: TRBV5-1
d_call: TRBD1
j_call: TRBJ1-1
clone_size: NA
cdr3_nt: TGCGCCAGCAGCGCCCGGACAGGGGTTGGTATGAACACTGAAGCTTTCTTT
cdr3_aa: CASSARTGVGMNTEAFF

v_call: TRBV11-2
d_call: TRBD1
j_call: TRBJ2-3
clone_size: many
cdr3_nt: TGTGCCAGCAGCCCGGACAGGGCGACAGATACGCAGTATTTT
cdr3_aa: CASSPDRATDTQYF

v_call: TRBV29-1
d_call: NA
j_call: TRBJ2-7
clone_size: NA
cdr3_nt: TGCAGCGTTGGGCAGGCCTCCTACGAGCAGTACTTC
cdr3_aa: CSVGQASYEQYF

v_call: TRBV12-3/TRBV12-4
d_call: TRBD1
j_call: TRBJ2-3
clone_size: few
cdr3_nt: TGTGCCAGCATTGGGACAGGTGGCACAGATACGCAGTATTTT
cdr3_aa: CASIGTGGTDTQYF

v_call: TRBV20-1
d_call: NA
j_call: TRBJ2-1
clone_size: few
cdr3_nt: TGCAGTGCTAATGGACAGAACAATGAGCAGTTCTTC
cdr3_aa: CSANGQNNEQFF

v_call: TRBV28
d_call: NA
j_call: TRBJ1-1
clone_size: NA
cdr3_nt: TGTGCCAGCAGTTTATCGGGGCTTGAAGCTTTCTTT
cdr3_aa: CASSLSGLEAFF

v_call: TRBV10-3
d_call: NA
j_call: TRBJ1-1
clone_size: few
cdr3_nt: TGTGCCATCAACGCAGGGGAGATGAACACTGAAGCTTTCTTT
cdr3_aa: CAINAGEMNTEAFF

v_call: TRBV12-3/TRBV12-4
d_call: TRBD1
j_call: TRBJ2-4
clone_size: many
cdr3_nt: TGTGCCAGCAGTTCAAACCGGGACAGCCCCGGGTACTTC
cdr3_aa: CASSSNRDSPGYF

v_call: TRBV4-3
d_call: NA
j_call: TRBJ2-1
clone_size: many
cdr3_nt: TGCGCCAGCAGCCAAGCCGTGGGAACGGGGTCCTACAATGAGCAGTTCTTC
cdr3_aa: CASSQAVGTGSYNEQFF

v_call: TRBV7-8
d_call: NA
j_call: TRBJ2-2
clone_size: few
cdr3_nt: TGTGCCAGCAGCCTCAGGGGACAGAACACCGGGGAGCTGTTTTTT
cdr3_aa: CASSLRGQNTGELFF

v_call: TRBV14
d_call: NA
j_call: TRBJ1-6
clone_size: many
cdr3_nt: TGTGCCAGCAGCCAAGAGGGGGCTCTCGGTACACCCCTCCACTTT
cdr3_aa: CASSQEGALGTPLHF

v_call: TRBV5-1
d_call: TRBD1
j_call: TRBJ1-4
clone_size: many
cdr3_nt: TGCGCCAGCAGCTTCGGACAGGATGGGATCGGTGAAAAACTGTTTTTT
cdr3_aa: CASSFGQDGIGEKLFF